Below are 13 T cell receptor beta chains sequenced from a single sample in a study of blood T cell repertoires in COVID-19. Assay: immunoSEQ multiplex PCR; the TCRdb copy retains only in-frame clones and omits some. The sample records around 190,000 clones, about 82% being singletons. The sequenced sample was peripheral blood. Source of these receptors: a man between 65 and 79 years old with active or convalescent COVID-19.

The rearrangement uses TRBV18 and TRBJ1-1; D gene uncertain. CDR3 length: 16 residues. The germline V gene has CDR1 KGHSH and CDR2 LQKENI. Between the trimmed V and J ends, which lost 3 bases and 5 bases, there was a span of 19 bases. CDR3 sequence: CASSPERPGLGTEAFF. CDR3 nucleotide sequence: TGTGCCAGCTCACCCGAACGACCGGGTCTTGGGACTGAAGCTTTCTTT.

CDR3 region: CASRQGQSGNTIYF. The CDR3 DNA follows: TGTGCCAGCAGGCAGGGACAGTCTGGAAACACCATATATTTT. The chain joins TRBV28 to TRBJ1-3, with 7 bases identical to TRBD1. The CDR3 is made up of 14 amino acids. V dropped 6 bases and J dropped 1; count of bases not matched to a gene: 3. Germline V CDR1 and CDR2: MDHEN, SYDVKM.

The V and J genes are TRBV7-3 and TRBJ2-7, with 10 bases fitting TRBD1. The CDR3 is 14 amino acids. With V trimmed by 5 bases and J by 6 bases, 7 bases remained unmatched. Germline V lookup: CDR1 SGHTA, CDR2 FQGTGA. Here the CDR3 reads CASSQDRGHGEQYF. In DNA form, the CDR3 reads TGTGCCAGCAGCCAAGACAGGGGGCACGGCGAGCAGTACTTC.

The genes are TRBV7-9 and TRBJ1-6, with 9 nucleotides matching TRBD1. J gave up 10 bases and V 5 bases, and 6 bases lay outside the gene matches. CDR1 SEHNR and CDR2 FQNEAQ come from the germline V gene (reference sequence). The CDR3 loop spans 14 amino acids. The CDR3 reads CASSPRTGDSPLHF. CDR3 nucleotides: TGTGCCAGCAGCCCTCGGACAGGGGACTCACCCCTCCACTTT.

This rearrangement joins TRBV5-1 to TRBJ1-1; 11 bases fit TRBD1. The V gene's germline CDR1 is SGHRS and CDR2 YFSETQ. The CDR3 runs to 18 residues. V dropped 4 bases and J dropped 0; count of bases not matched to a gene: 11. The CDR3 DNA follows: TGCGCCAGCAGCCTAGGACAGGGGGCAATCGGGATGAACACTGAAGCTTTCTTT. Its translation: CASSLGQGAIGMNTEAFF. Full variable domain (missing parts from reference TRBV5-1 and TRBJ1-1): KAGVTQTPRYLIKTRGQQVTLSCSPISGHRSVSWYQQTPGQGLQFLFEYFSETQRNKGNFPGRFSGRQFSNSRSEMNVSTLELGDSALYLCASSLGQGAIGMNTEAFFGQGTRLTVV.

This chain joins TRBV11-2 and TRBJ2-2, with D maybe TRBD2 (6 bases). With 1 base removed from V and 6 bases from J, the gap between germline ends came to 15 bases. This CDR3 is built from 16 residues. Germline CDR1 reads SGHAT; CDR2 reads FQNNGV. CDR3 residues: CASSLVTSYQAGELFF. The CDR3 nucleotides are TGTGCCAGCAGCTTAGTTACTAGCTATCAAGCCGGGGAGCTGTTTTTT.

This sequence joins TRBV9 and TRBJ1-2, with D hard to call. CDR3 size: 13 residues. Trimming pared 0 bases from V and 5 bases from J, leaving 8 bases between. Germline assignment: CDR1 SGDLS and CDR2 YYNGEE. The CDR3 DNA sequence: TGTGCCAGCAGCGTAGGGGGAGTTTATGGCTACACCTTC. It codes for CASSVGGVYGYTF.

CDR3 in DNA: TGCGCCAGCAGCTTGCTGCAAGGGGAGGGCACTGAAGCTTTCTTT. Translation: CASSLLQGEGTEAFF. The rearrangement links TRBV5-1 to TRBJ1-1; the D gene is possibly TRBD1 (5 bases). The CDR3 is 15 residues long. Germline CDR1 reads SGHRS; CDR2 reads YFSETQ. V lost 1 base, J lost 4 bases, and 14 bases lay in between.

The V call is TRBV5-4, the J call TRBJ2-2, with 9 bases that match TRBD2. CDR1 is SGHNT and CDR2 is YYREEE in the germline V gene (reference sequence). V was clipped by 4 bases and J by 1 base; unmatched bases: 11. CDR3 length equals 18 residues. The CDR3 spells CASSRGGLAGLNTGELFF. The CDR3 DNA reads TGTGCCAGCAGCCGGGGTGGGCTAGCGGGACTGAACACCGGGGAGCTGTTTTTT.

This clone came up once. This chain joins TRBV6-5 and TRBJ1-2; a weak D match, TRBD1 (6 bases). Germline CDR1 reads MNHEY; CDR2 reads SVGAGI. Trimming took 0 bases from V and 6 from J, leaving 11 bases between them. The CDR3 extends over 14 amino acids. The DNA of the CDR3 is TGTGCCAGCAGTTACTCGTTACAGGGCGATGGCTACACCTTC. This translates into CASSYSLQGDGYTF.

The J gene is TRBJ1-2, the V gene TRBV10-2, with D tentatively TRBD1 (6 bases). The CDR3 totals 15 residues. The germline gives CDR1 WSHSY, CDR2 SAAADI. Trimming cost V 8 bases and J 2 bases, with 18 bases left between them. The CDR3 coding sequence is TGCGCCAGCGATACCGGGACAAACCTGAACTATGGCTACACCTTC. Protein sequence: CASDTGTNLNYGYTF.

This rearrangement joins TRBV5-4 to TRBJ1-1, with a weak D call TRBD1 (6 bases). The CDR3 has 15 amino acids. Germline V CDR1 and CDR2: SGHNT, YYREEE (reference sequence). Trimming pared 6 bases from V and 1 base from J, leaving 16 bases between. This CDR3 is CASTGGGRGNTEAFF. The CDR3 DNA sequence: TGTGCCAGCACCGGGGGGGGGCGAGGGAACACTGAAGCTTTCTTT.

This chain links TRBV18 with TRBJ1-4, with a possible D match to TRBD1 (6 bases). Germline V lookup: CDR1 KGHSH, CDR2 LQKENI. The V and J ends lost 3 bases and 10 bases respectively, with 21 bases between them. The CDR3 spans 16 residues. As DNA, the CDR3 is TGTGCCAGCTCACCGAACGGGACACCGGAACTAGGAAAACTGTTTTTT. Its protein product is CASSPNGTPELGKLFF.